This TCR beta chain emerged from a study of metastatic and nonmetastatic thyroid tumors. Study information: Repertoire comparisons spanned blood and tumor or nodule tissue from malignant and benign thyroid patients.

Treatment of any kind had been given to no patient before thyroid surgery. Overall study findings and caveats: When malignant thyroid tumors were compared with benign nodules, TCR beta diversity was reportedly significantly higher in the malignant tumors. This held in both blood and tumor samples.

This clone was seen ten or more times. Its antigen remains unidentified. MiXCR reprocessed the PCR reads for TCRdb. The sample includes some 21,000 clones, 28% of them seen just once. Trimming shortened V by 3 bases and J by 9 bases, and 12 bases separated the two germline ends. Germline lookup yields CDR1 MNHEY and CDR2 SMNVEV (reference sequence). This CDR3 has 14 amino acids. The chain is built from TRBV27 and TRBJ1-6; maybe TRBD1 (6 bases). The origin of this receptor is a male donor with papillary thyroid cancer or a benign thyroid nodule (not recorded which). Some clones in this sample may be carry-over from other donors' samples. What was sequenced was tumor tissue. CDR3 bases: TGTGCCAGCAGTTTGGTACAGGGCGGTTCACCCCTCCACTTT. Translated, it gives CASSLVQGGSPLHF.